This T cell receptor (beta chain) originates from a study of T cells in Graves' hyperthyroidism and ophthalmopathy (dated by TCRdb to the late 2010s). Background for the entire study: Peripheral blood was sampled at the time of initial diagnosis, prior to any treatment. The roughly 90 discovery patients were divided at random into training and test sets in a 7:3 ratio. Thyroid tissue and blood T-cell repertoires from about six Graves' hyperthyroidism patients were also compared in the study. Prospective prediction of ophthalmopathy was tested in an independent validation cohort of some 20 hyperthyroidism patients and 17 patients who later progressed to ophthalmopathy. TCR V-J signatures able to tell the groups apart were searched for in a discovery cohort of more than 90 patients, of whom roughly 42 had Graves' ophthalmopathy and some 60 had stable Graves' hyperthyroidism. The paper describes TCR Vbeta CDR3 sequencing of 135 peripheral blood samples, made up of around 41 ophthalmopathy patients, approximately 76 hyperthyroidism patients and approximately 17 progressor patients. Once sampling was done, hyperthyroidism patients were given methimazole at a starting dose of 30 mg daily, whereas ophthalmopathy patients were given high-dose intravenous methylprednisolone. Results the study describes overall, beyond this receptor: During validation, the model predicted progression to ophthalmopathy a median of approximately 6 months ahead of onset, with approximately 71% sensitivity and 72.22% specificity. No statistical method was used to set the sample size in advance, and investigators knew the group allocation. Most expanded thyroid clonotypes (frequency above 0.001) were also detected in blood, a finding suggesting that blood repertoires may reflect thyroid immune responses. A model built on a 13 V-J signature distinguished ophthalmopathy from stable hyperthyroidism, reaching 85% to 90% sensitivity and around 81% specificity in cross-validation and 80%/75% in testing.

Inclusive of the bounding cysteine and phenylalanine, the CDR3 is 14 residues long. Only CDR3 DNA remains: 42 bases, in frame from the first base. The germline V gene (reference sequence) yields SEHNR for CDR1 and FQNEAQ for CDR2. V is cut back by 1 base and J by 5 bases, with 3 bases in the junction unmatched. The TCR beta CDR3 regions were amplified from the RNA transcripts. The TCR CDR3 was subjected to a first round of RT-PCR using the HTBI primer set and the Qiagen OneStep RT-PCR kit. Libraries were constructed in a second round of multiplex PCR, after which size selection and purification were carried out. The libraries were sequenced on an Illumina HiSeq2000 using paired-end 100 bp reads. The original methods were these. Raw data were processed with SOAPnuke, discarding reads with adapters, uncalled bases, mean Phred below 15, or no exact constant-primer or identifier match. High-quality paired reads were merged using COPE v1.2.5, and each unique nucleotide sequence was defined as a clonotype. Clonotypes were aligned to IMGT TRBV, TRBD and TRBJ reference segments using MiTCR v1.1. The analysis included only V-J combinations with a frequency above 0.0001, which together covered 99% to 99.2% of the repertoires. The TCS score was defined as the ratio of F50 (clonal expansion) to E x V (chaos), calculated using BLOSUM62-based TCRdist between CDR3 peptides within each V-J. Welch's t-statistics and random forest reduced approximately 520 V-J features to 13, which were used in a naive Bayes classifier (R e1071). TCRdb ran its own pipeline on the public reads, namely fastp trimming at Q25 and MiXCR clone calling, and kept in-frame beta chains. Entries are consolidated by CDR3 protein sequence, retaining the most common genes and DNA. The V and J calls, along with clone size, are taken from TCRdb and not from the paper's own processing. This sample lists approximately 600,000 distinct CDR3 sequences; 15% to 20% were detected once. The ten largest clones represent 3% to 4% of the sample.

Graves' hyperthyroidism was defined as stable when no progression to ophthalmopathy occurred over 18 months of follow-up. Hyperthyroidism patients were newly diagnosed, had a disease duration of under 2 months, and were aged 18 to 65 years. Patients with uncontrolled infections, other autoimmune diseases, pregnancy or lactation were excluded. Diagnoses were based on clinical symptoms, serum thyroxine and TRAb, thyroid ultrasound and orbital computed tomography. Ficoll-Paque density gradient centrifugation was used to isolate PBMCs from about 10 ml of fresh peripheral blood. Trizol reagent was used to extract total RNA, and RNA quality was then checked on an Agilent 2100 Bioanalyzer. This clonotype has just a few counts. Its antigen is not yet known. No qualities accompany the bases; no much larger clone lies one base away.

The sequence came from a woman aged 25 to 39 with Graves' hyperthyroidism. Sequenced input: blood. In this chain, TRBV7-9 is recombined with TRBJ2-7; TRBD2 lines up with 9 middle nucleotides. The sequenced DNA: TGTGCCAGCAGCTTAGTAGCGGGAGTAGACGAGCAGTACTTC. This sequence encodes CASSLVAGVDEQYF.